The 11 T cell receptor beta chains below were found in one sample sequenced in a study of blood T cells in healthy people across ages. Together with a sample-barcoded 5' primer, a J-beta primer mix was included in a second PCR lasting about 7 to 11 cycles. TCRdb processed the 5' RACE reads anew with MiXCR; each CDR3 protein has one entry. The profile covers about 800,000 distinct CDR3 sequences, with 58% appearing a single time and 20% to 25% taken by the ten largest. The sequencing input was blood. These receptor sequences come from a man younger than 40 in good health.

The V gene is TRBV10-2, the J gene TRBJ2-7; 7 nucleotides line up with TRBD1. With 10 bases clipped from V and 3 bases from J, the junction kept 9 bases outside the gene matches. The CDR3 has 13 residues. From germline, CDR1 is WSHSY and CDR2 SAAADI. The DNA of the CDR3 is TGCGCCACCAGAGACAGGGTGGGCTACGAGCAGTACTTC. Protein product: CATRDRVGYEQYF.

This rearrangement joins TRBV15 to TRBJ2-1; no clear D gene. V lost 2 bases and J 3 bases, leaving 8 bases between the germline ends. This CDR3 contains 14 residues. Germline CDR1 LNHNV, CDR2 YYDKDF (reference sequence). The CDR3: CATSRSGVYNEQFF. CDR3 nucleotides: TGTGCCACCAGCAGATCTGGGGTCTACAATGAGCAGTTCTTC.

CDR3 bases: TGCAGCGTTGCCAGTCTAGCGGGGGGGTACAATGAGCAGTTCTTC. This codes for CSVASLAGGYNEQFF. This chain links TRBV29-1 with TRBJ2-1, with 12 bases lining up with TRBD2. This CDR3 is 15 amino acids long. The V segment lost 4 bases and the J segment 4 bases; nucleotides outside the gene matches: 5. Germline lookup yields CDR1 SQVTM and CDR2 ANQGSEA.

This clonotype was counted only a few times. V usage is TRBV2 and J usage is TRBJ2-3; D gene unclear. V lost 6 bases and J lost 6, with 13 bases in between. The CDR3 length is 13 residues. Germline V gene data show CDR1 as SNHLY and CDR2 as FYNNEI. The CDR3 is CASRIETLDTQYF. In nucleotides, the CDR3 is TGTGCCAGCAGAATAGAAACTTTGGATACGCAGTATTTT.

This clonotype has just a few counts. V gene TRBV12-5 combines with J gene TRBJ2-7; 10 nucleotides line up with TRBD2. The J call may be incorrect, as the DNA end agrees better with TRBJ2-5. CDR3 length equals 13 residues. CDR1 and CDR2 from the germline V gene are LGHNT and FRNRAP. The CDR3 bases are TGTGCTAGTGGTACGACTAGCGGGGAGACCCAGTACTTC. Residues: CASGTTSGETQYF.

The genes are TRBV6-6 and TRBJ2-4; 9 positions match TRBD1. The assigned J gene may be wrong: the sequence end matches TRBJ2-7 better. There are 14 residues in the CDR3. The germline gives CDR1 MNHNY, CDR2 SVGAGI (reference sequence). Written as DNA, the CDR3 is TGTGCCAGCAACCTGGGACAGGGTTTCTACGAGCAGTACTTC. This sequence encodes CASNLGQGFYEQYF.

The genes are TRBV6-1 and TRBJ2-7; possible D gene TRBD1, 5 bases. CDR1 is MNHNS and CDR2 is SASEGT in the germline V gene. V was cut by 11 bases and J by 3 bases, with 11 bases left in between. The CDR3 runs to 11 residues. In DNA, the CDR3 is TGTGCCGCAGGGATCTACTACGAGCAGTACTTC. Residues: CAAGIYYEQYF.

The chain joins TRBV6-6 to TRBJ2-5, with a possible D match to TRBD1 (6 bases). From germline, CDR1 is MNHNY and CDR2 SVGAGI (reference sequence). The V end was cut by 2 bases, the J end by 4 bases, with 14 bases between. This CDR3 is 15 amino acids long. The CDR3 nucleotides are TGTGCCAGCAGTTACGGTAGGACAGTAACAGAGACCCAGTACTTC. This sequence encodes CASSYGRTVTETQYF.

The chain carries TRBV12-5 and TRBJ2-2; the D is unclear. The CDR3 extends over 16 amino acids. Trimming cost V 1 base and J 3 bases, with 12 bases left between them. CDR1 is LGHNT, CDR2 FRNRAP, per germline. The CDR3 region is CASGLDSPTHTGELFF. In DNA, the CDR3 is TGTGCTAGTGGTTTGGACAGTCCGACGCACACCGGGGAGCTGTTTTTT.

This clonotype has just a few counts. J is TRBJ2-2 and V is TRBV6-2 or TRBV6-3; TRBD1 agrees at 11 bases. This CDR3 is 15 amino acids long. Germline trimming cut 2 bases from V and 7 bases from J; bases unmatched to any gene: 3. Looked up from germline, CDR1 is MNHEY and CDR2 is SVGEGT. The CDR3 loop is CASSYGQGAGGELFF. The CDR3 DNA sequence: TGTGCCAGCAGTTACGGACAGGGGGCTGGCGGGGAGCTGTTTTTT.

In this sample, this clonotype turned up a few times. The V call is TRBV4-3, the J call TRBJ1-4, with D unclear. V lost 1 base and J 0 bases, leaving 9 bases between the germline ends. The CDR3 has 16 residues. Per germline, CDR1 LGHNA and CDR2 YSLEER. The CDR3 is CASSQGAIATNEKLFF. The CDR3, as DNA: TGCGCCAGCAGCCAAGGGGCCATCGCAACTAATGAAAAACTGTTTTTT.